This T cell receptor beta chain comes out of a study of T cells after posttransplantation cyclophosphamide. Generated by immunoSEQ multiplex PCR, the TCRdb table keeps only in-frame clones and is missing some. Sampling found 9,500 to 15,000 clones, none seen once. The length of the CDR3 is 14 residues. Germline values: CDR1 SGHTA, CDR2 FQGTGA. V dropped 5 bases and J dropped 4 bases, with 14 bases sitting between them. The related graft donor's blood sample was taken on the day of bone marrow donation. There are many counts of this clone. This clonotype originated in a woman aged 40 to 55 in good health, CMV-negative, and a related stem cell transplant donor. The rearrangement links TRBV7-3 to TRBJ1-2; tentatively, D is TRBD1 (6 bases). Sequenced material: PBMCs. For the CDR3, the DNA is TGTGCCAGCAGCCCATCACAGGGATCCTATGGCTACACCTTC. Translated, it gives CASSPSQGSYGYTF.